The 25 T cell receptor beta chains presented below share a single source sample, sequenced in a study of blood T cell repertoires in COVID-19. TCRdb keeps only in-frame clones here, not all; method: immunoSEQ multiplex PCR. In the table there are under 200,000 clones, roughly four fifths of which are singletons. Sequencing input: peripheral blood. Receptors originate from an elderly woman with acute or convalescent COVID-19.

V and J are TRBV27 and TRBJ1-1; 9 bases align to TRBD1. This CDR3 has 18 amino acids. Germline CDR1 is MNHEY and CDR2 is SMNVEV (reference sequence). Unmatched junction bases numbered 19, after V lost 5 bases and J lost 6 bases. This CDR3 is CASSTAGTGTTIVSEAFF. CDR3 nucleotides: TGTGCCAGCAGTACCGCCGGGACAGGGACCACTATTGTATCTGAAGCTTTCTTT.

This clone was counted many times. The V and J genes are TRBV3-1 (or the pseudogene TRBV3-2) and TRBJ1-2; no clear D gene. CDR1 is LGHDT and CDR2 is YNNKEL in the germline V gene (reference sequence). V lost 4 bases and J lost 0, with 6 bases in between. The CDR3 runs 13 residues. The CDR3 DNA reads TGTGCCAGCAGCCGTAGTGCTAACTATGGCTACACCTTC. Translation gives CASSRSANYGYTF.

This chain links TRBV7-2 with TRBJ2-5; 12 bases line up with TRBD2. CDR1 SGHTA and CDR2 FQGNSA come from the germline V gene. CDR3 length equals 15 residues. V was pared by 5 bases and J by 3 bases, with 4 bases of the junction left unmatched. CDR3 sequence: CASSTRLAGEETQYF. Here the CDR3 DNA reads TGTGCCAGCAGCACAAGACTAGCGGGGGAAGAGACCCAGTACTTC.

V and J are TRBV6-5 and TRBJ1-5, with a weak D call TRBD1 (6 bases). The germline V gene has CDR1 MNHEY and CDR2 SVGAGI. V was clipped by 2 bases and J by 2 bases, with 10 bases between them. The CDR3 runs to 15 residues. The CDR3 spells CASSYLGGGNQPQHF. The CDR3 DNA sequence: TGTGCCAGCAGTTACCTAGGGGGAGGCAATCAGCCCCAGCATTTT.

There are a few counts of this clone. This chain links TRBV12-3 or TRBV12-4 with TRBJ1-5, with D hard to call. The CDR3 sequence is 13 residues long. The V end lost 6 bases, the J end lost 5 bases, and 11 bases lay between the germline ends. As DNA, the CDR3 is TGTGCCAGCAGGCTAGGAGGTGATCAGCCCCAGCATTTT. Its translation: CASRLGGDQPQHF.

The table lists this clone with a few counts. The rearrangement links TRBV19 to TRBJ1-5, with D tentatively TRBD1 (5 bases). The V gene lost 5 bases and the J gene lost 7 bases, with 15 bases spanning the gap. The germline CDR1 and CDR2 sequences are LNHDA and SQIVND (reference sequence). CDR3 length equals 14 residues. The CDR3 here is CASSSWGLEQPQHF. The CDR3 coding sequence is TGTGCCAGTAGTTCCTGGGGCCTGGAGCAGCCCCAGCATTTT. The full variable domain, rest sourced from reference TRBV19 and TRBJ1-5, is DGGITQSPKYLFRKEGQNVTLSCEQNLNHDAMYWYRQDPGQGLRLIYYSQIVNDFQKGDIAEGYSVSREKKESFPLTVTSAQKNPTAFYLCASSSWGLEQPQHFGDGTRLSIL.

The chain couples TRBV7-2 to TRBJ1-1; tentative D call: TRBD1 (5 bases). V lost 2 bases, J lost 5 bases, and 15 bases lay in between. CDR1 is SGHTA and CDR2 is FQGNSA in the germline V gene. This CDR3 comprises 15 residues. In nucleotides, the CDR3 is TGTGCCAGCAGCTTATTAGGGGCGGGGAGGACTGAAGCTTTCTTT. It codes for CASSLLGAGRTEAFF. Drawing the rest from reference TRBV7-2 and TRBJ1-1, the complete variable domain is GAGVSQSPSNKVTEKGKDVELRCDPISGHTALYWYRQSLGQGLEFLIYFQGNSAPDKSGLPSDRFSAERTGGSVSTLTIQRTQQEDSAVYLCASSLLGAGRTEAFFGQGTRLTVV.

This chain joins TRBV6-5 and TRBJ1-6, with 8 nucleotides matching TRBD1. The CDR3 is 16 amino acids. Germline V lookup: CDR1 MNHEY, CDR2 SVGAGI. Unmatched junction bases numbered 9, after V lost 4 bases and J lost 7 bases. Written as DNA, the CDR3 is TGTGCCAGCAGTTCCCTCGGACAGGGCTTGAATTCACCCCTCCACTTT. Translated: CASSSLGQGLNSPLHF.

The rearrangement uses TRBV27 and TRBJ1-2; 10 nucleotides align to TRBD1. Germline CDR1 is MNHEY and CDR2 is SMNVEV (reference sequence). The CDR3 is 15 amino acids. The V segment lost 2 bases and the J segment 3 bases; nucleotides outside the gene matches: 3. The CDR3, as DNA: TGTGCCAGCAGTTTACGACAGGGGGCAGACTATGGCTACACCTTC. Protein sequence: CASSLRQGADYGYTF.

V and J are TRBV12-3 or TRBV12-4 and TRBJ1-1; possible D gene TRBD1, 5 bases. The CDR3 covers 13 residues. Trimming stripped 10 bases from V and 1 base from J, with 13 bases between. The CDR3 sequence: CAILGGENTEAFF. Here the CDR3 DNA reads TGTGCCATCCTGGGGGGGGAGAACACTGAAGCTTTCTTT.

This chain links TRBV30 with TRBJ2-1, with TRBD2 as a possible D gene (6 bases). V was trimmed by 1 base and J by 10 bases, leaving 14 bases between them. Looked up from germline, CDR1 is GTSNPN and CDR2 is SVGIG (reference sequence). CDR3 length equals 13 residues. CDR3 nucleotide sequence: TGTGCCTGGAGTGGAGGCCTAGCGAGAGAGCAGTTCTTC. Amino acid sequence: CAWSGGLAREQFF.

V is TRBV6-4 and J is TRBJ2-3; 8 bases match TRBD1. The CDR3 has 13 amino acids. The junction had 0 bases not matched to a gene; V was cut back by 3 bases and J by 4 bases. Germline lookup yields CDR1 MRHNA and CDR2 SNTAGT. In nucleotides, the CDR3 is TGTGCCAGCAGTGAGACAGGGGCAGATACGCAGTATTTT. It encodes CASSETGADTQYF.

This sequence joins TRBV9 and TRBJ2-2; 7 nucleotides line up with TRBD1. CDR1 and CDR2 (germline): SGDLS, YYNGEE. The ends lost 1 base at V and 5 bases at J; junction bases unmatched: 8. This CDR3 has 16 amino acids. The CDR3 DNA reads as TGTGCCAGCAGCGTACAGCCGGGACAGCCGACCGGGGAGCTGTTTTTT. Its translation: CASSVQPGQPTGELFF.

The chain joins TRBV20-1 to TRBJ2-3; D is ambiguous. The CDR3 contains 11 residues. The ends were cut back, 6 bases at V and 2 bases at J, with 6 bases in the middle. Per the germline V gene, CDR1 is DFQATT and CDR2 is SNEGSKA (reference sequence). For the CDR3, the DNA is TGCAGTGCCTACCACACAGATACGCAGTATTTT. Residues: CSAYHTDTQYF.

The J gene is TRBJ2-3, the V gene TRBV3-1 (or the pseudogene TRBV3-2), with TRBD2 identical over 10 bases. The V gene end was trimmed by 5 bases and the J gene end by 2 bases; junction bases not matched to a gene: 16. Germline V gene data show CDR1 as LGHDT and CDR2 as YNNKEL (reference sequence). This CDR3 is 19 amino acids long. CDR3 sequence: CASSNSVGLAGANTDTQYF. The DNA of the CDR3 is TGTGCCAGCAGCAACTCGGTCGGGCTAGCGGGGGCGAACACAGATACGCAGTATTTT.

This clone was detected once. The chain is built from TRBV11-2 and TRBJ1-3, with D uncertain. The V end lost 1 base, the J end lost 4 bases, and 8 bases lay between the germline ends. The CDR3 covers 14 residues. In germline, CDR1 is SGHAT, CDR2 FQNNGV. In DNA form, the CDR3 reads TGTGCCAGCAGCTTAGGTCCGGGGGGAAACACCATATATTTT. Translation: CASSLGPGGNTIYF.

This chain joins TRBV6-1 and TRBJ1-5; D not resolved. The CDR3 is 16 amino acids. Germline values: CDR1 MNHNS, CDR2 SASEGT. V was clipped by 4 bases and J by 4 bases, with 17 bases between them. In nucleotides, the CDR3 is TGTGCCAGCAGTGCTCAGGCGGGGATGCGGAATCAGCCCCAGCATTTT. Translated: CASSAQAGMRNQPQHF.

The V call is TRBV19, the J call TRBJ2-1; 8 bases map to TRBD1. Trimming at V came to 2 bases and at J to 4 bases, leaving 7 bases not matched to a gene. CDR3 length equals 16 residues. Germline V gene data show CDR1 as LNHDA and CDR2 as SQIVND (reference sequence). The CDR3 bases are TGTGCCAGTAGTATATACGTGACAGGGGTATACAATGAGCAGTTCTTC. This encodes CASSIYVTGVYNEQFF.

This clone was picked up a small number of times. This chain uses TRBV7-6 with TRBJ1-5; 9 nucleotides line up with TRBD1. The CDR3 has 15 residues. Germline CDR1 reads SGHVS; CDR2 reads FNYEAQ. After removal of 2 bases from V and 4 bases from J, the junction contained 3 bases not matched to a gene. The CDR3 protein is CASSLFGTGNQPQHF. DNA for the CDR3: TGTGCCAGCAGCTTATTCGGGACAGGGAATCAGCCCCAGCATTTT.

The chain combines TRBV12-3 or TRBV12-4 with TRBJ1-2, with D possibly being TRBD1 (5 bases). CDR3 length: 13 amino acids. Trimming took off 1 base at V and 14 bases at J, with 17 bases between the two ends. CDR3 region: CASSLDVRGSSTF. The CDR3 DNA follows: TGTGCCAGCAGTTTAGACGTTCGGGGGTCGAGTACCTTC.

This clone came up a few times. The J gene is TRBJ2-7, the V gene TRBV19; TRBD2 is a possible D gene (5 bases). This CDR3 spans 15 amino acids. CDR1 is LNHDA and CDR2 is SQIVND in the germline V gene (reference sequence). Trimming left V 8 bases short and J 9 bases short, with 26 bases between. CDR3 loop: CASSPSWDGLSVQYF. CDR3 in DNA: TGTGCCAGTTCTCCAAGCTGGGATGGACTTTCGGTGCAGTACTTC.

The rearrangement uses TRBV6-5 and TRBJ1-1, with a weak D call TRBD1 (6 bases). CDR1 is MNHEY and CDR2 is SVGAGI in the germline V gene. The V end was cut by 0 bases, the J end by 1 base, with 9 bases between. The CDR3 totals 15 residues. CDR3 nucleotide sequence: TGTGCCAGCAGTTACTCCGGGACACAGAACACTGAAGCTTTCTTT. As protein: CASSYSGTQNTEAFF.

The chain combines TRBV2 with TRBJ1-5; tentative D call: TRBD1 (6 bases). The CDR3 is 15 amino acids. Germline assignment: CDR1 SNHLY and CDR2 FYNNEI. Trimming shortened V by 8 bases and J by 6 bases, and 20 bases separated the two germline ends. CDR3 residues: CASRGPGEYGQPQHF. CDR3 DNA: TGTGCCAGCCGAGGTCCAGGGGAGTATGGTCAGCCCCAGCATTTT.

The chain is built from TRBV25-1 and TRBJ2-7, with TRBD2 matching over 7 bases. V was pared by 5 bases and J by 5 bases, with 12 bases of the junction left unmatched. Germline V gives CDR1 MGHDK, CDR2 SYGVNS. The CDR3 runs 15 residues. The CDR3 DNA reads TGTGCCAGCAGTCCGGATTCGGGGGGAACCGACGAGCAGTACTTC. Its translation: CASSPDSGGTDEQYF.

The V call is TRBV6-1, the J call TRBJ1-1; no clear D gene. The CDR3 spans 14 residues. Germline assignment: CDR1 MNHNS and CDR2 SASEGT. Trimming removed 8 bases from V and 4 bases from J, with 17 bases in between. The CDR3 DNA is TGTGCCAGCGAAGGCCAACCGGGGAGCACTGAAGCTTTCTTT. Residues: CASEGQPGSTEAFF.